The 22 T cell receptor beta chains below all came from one sample that was sequenced in a study of blood T cell repertoires in COVID-19. Clones were read by immunoSEQ multiplex PCR, and TCRdb kept only the in-frame ones, dropping some. The repertoire holds under 30,000 clones, with about 89% as singletons. Sample: peripheral blood. The receptors stem from a human donor in a cohort sampled during active COVID-19.

The V call is TRBV29-1, the J call TRBJ2-3; 13 bases align to TRBD2. CDR1 is SQVTM and CDR2 is ANQGSEA in the germline V gene. Trimming took 4 bases from V and 5 from J; bases not matched to a gene: 6. CDR3 length: 15 amino acids. This chain's CDR3 is CSVVGLAGALDTQYF. CDR3 coding DNA: TGCAGCGTTGTCGGACTAGCGGGGGCCTTAGATACGCAGTATTTT.

This chain uses TRBV4-1 with TRBJ2-2; TRBD2 agrees at 15 bases. Per germline, CDR1 MGHRA and CDR2 YSYEKL. There are 19 residues in the CDR3. With V trimmed by 4 bases and J by 5 bases, 11 bases remained unmatched. The CDR3 sequence is CASSPRGLAGGPGTGELFF. CDR3 DNA sequence: TGCGCCAGCAGCCCCCGAGGACTAGCGGGGGGGCCGGGTACCGGGGAGCTGTTTTTT.

The CDR3 nucleotides are TGTGCCAGTAGTATTAGATTCCAAGAGACCCAGTACTTC. Translation gives CASSIRFQETQYF. The rearrangement uses TRBV19 and TRBJ2-5; D is unclear. This CDR3 contains 13 residues. Between the trimmed V and J ends, which lost 3 bases and 1 base, there was a span of 6 bases. The germline V gene encodes CDR1 LNHDA and CDR2 SQIVND (reference sequence).

The chain recombines TRBV15 with TRBJ1-3, with D unclear. The CDR3 extends over 14 amino acids. The V gene lost 5 bases and the J gene lost 0 bases, with 8 bases spanning the gap. Germline V gene data show CDR1 as LNHNV and CDR2 as YYDKDF (reference sequence). The DNA of the CDR3 is TGTGCCACCAGCCAGTCACCCTCTGGAAACACCATATATTTT. Translation gives CATSQSPSGNTIYF.

The sample holds a few counts of this clone. The chain joins TRBV7-9 to TRBJ2-3; perhaps TRBD1 as D (6 bases). CDR1 and CDR2 from the germline V gene are SEHNR and FQNEAQ (reference sequence). With 5 bases removed from V and 0 bases from J, the gap between germline ends came to 9 bases. The CDR3 is 14 amino acids. CDR3 in DNA: TGTGCCAGCAGCCCCGGACAGAGCACAGATACGCAGTATTTT. It translates to CASSPGQSTDTQYF.

This clone was detected once. The chain is built from TRBV6-5 and TRBJ2-4; 7 bases are a match to TRBD1. The V and J ends lost 6 bases and 9 bases, in that order; junction bases with no gene match: 8. Per germline, CDR1 MNHEY and CDR2 SVGAGI. This CDR3 is 13 amino acids long. CDR3 in amino acids: CASRNRGQVIQYF. CDR3 nucleotide sequence: TGTGCCAGCAGGAATAGGGGGCAGGTCATTCAGTACTTC.

The genes are TRBV6-5 and TRBJ1-2; tentatively, D is TRBD1 (5 bases). Germline loops: CDR1 MNHEY, CDR2 SVGAGI. The CDR3 is 11 amino acids. Trimming pared 8 bases from V and 2 bases from J, leaving 6 bases between. DNA of the CDR3: TGTGCCAGCTCAGGGAACTATGGCTACACCTTC. It is translated as CASSGNYGYTF.

The chain combines TRBV4-3 with TRBJ2-2; 7 bases agree with TRBD2. The CDR3 loop spans 16 amino acids. Germline V gene sequence: CDR1 LGHNA, CDR2 YSLEER. V was clipped by 1 base and J by 6 bases; unmatched bases: 8. The CDR3 is CASSQVLAGVAGELFF. CDR3 DNA: TGCGCCAGCAGCCAAGTTCTCGCGGGGGTAGCCGGGGAGCTGTTTTTT.

DNA for the CDR3: TGTGCCAGCAACATGAATAAGCAAGAGACCCAGTACTTC. This gives the protein CASNMNKQETQYF. J is TRBJ2-5 and V is TRBV6-5; no clear D gene. Germline CDR1 and CDR2: MNHEY and SVGAGI. V was pared by 7 bases and J by 2 bases, with 11 bases between. The CDR3 loop spans 13 amino acids.

This clone is a singleton in its sample. The chain has TRBV27 and TRBJ1-6; tentative D call: TRBD1 (6 bases). V dropped 9 bases and J dropped 9 bases, with 15 bases sitting between them. Germline CDR1 reads MNHEY; CDR2 reads SMNVEV (reference sequence). The CDR3 is 13 amino acids. CDR3 sequence reads: CARTVGASSPLHF. CDR3 bases: TGTGCCAGGACCGTGGGGGCGAGTTCACCCCTCCACTTT.

The chain has TRBV19 and TRBJ1-1, with D uncertain. The CDR3 extends over 16 amino acids. V lost 2 bases to trimming and J lost 5 bases, with 18 bases between them. Looked up from germline, CDR1 is LNHDA and CDR2 is SQIVND (reference sequence). CDR3 protein: CASSITLQRGNTEAFF. The CDR3 nucleotides read TGTGCCAGTAGTATAACCTTACAGAGAGGGAATACTGAAGCTTTCTTT.

This clone is labeled as medium-sized. The V gene is TRBV27, the J gene TRBJ1-2; 8 nucleotides line up with TRBD1. The trim removed 5 bases at V and 2 bases at J, leaving 7 bases unmatched. Looked up from germline, CDR1 is MNHEY and CDR2 is SMNVEV (reference sequence). CDR3 length: 15 residues. CDR3 sequence reads: CASSPGTGRNYGYTF. The CDR3, as DNA: TGTGCCAGCAGTCCAGGGACAGGTCGGAACTATGGCTACACCTTC.

V and J are TRBV11-2 and TRBJ2-1; 7 bases map to TRBD1. V lost 4 bases and J lost 10; bases outside the gene matches: 13. This CDR3 is 15 amino acids long. The germline gives CDR1 SGHAT, CDR2 FQNNGV. CDR3 sequence (DNA): TGTGCCAGCAGCTCCGCCGGACAGGTCTTAGGGGAGCAGTTCTTC. Residues: CASSSAGQVLGEQFF.

This chain connects TRBV3-1 (or the pseudogene TRBV3-2) to TRBJ2-4; 11 nucleotides agree with TRBD2. Germline values: CDR1 LGHDT, CDR2 YNNKEL (reference sequence). CDR3 length: 18 amino acids. Trimming cost V 1 base and J 1 base; bases outside gene matches: 6. The CDR3 spells CASSQGHSGGAAKNIQYF. The CDR3 DNA reads as TGTGCCAGCAGCCAAGGTCATAGCGGGGGGGCCGCCAAAAACATTCAGTACTTC.

The chain combines TRBV15 with TRBJ2-5; 9 bases line up with TRBD1. There are 16 residues in the CDR3. After removal of 0 bases from V and 5 bases from J, the junction contained 7 bases not matched to a gene. Germline V gene lookup returns CDR1 LNHNV and CDR2 YYDKDF (reference sequence). The CDR3 region is CATSRDLTGGHETQYF. DNA of the CDR3: TGTGCCACCAGCAGAGATCTCACAGGGGGCCACGAGACCCAGTACTTC.

The rearrangement joins TRBV7-2 to TRBJ1-5, with 7 bases identical to TRBD1. The CDR3 sequence is 15 residues long. The V segment lost 5 bases and the J segment 5 bases; nucleotides outside the gene matches: 9. CDR1 and CDR2 from the germline V gene are SGHTA and FQGNSA. The CDR3: CASSRRTGGDQPQHF. DNA of the CDR3: TGTGCCAGCAGCCGTCGGACAGGCGGAGATCAGCCCCAGCATTTT.

This rearrangement joins TRBV29-1 to TRBJ1-6, with 7 positions matching TRBD1. The V segment lost 5 bases and the J segment 10 bases; nucleotides outside the gene matches: 8. From germline, CDR1 is SQVTM and CDR2 ANQGSEA. The CDR3 loop spans 13 amino acids. The CDR3 DNA follows: TGCAGCGTTCCAAGACAGGGTTGGTCACCCCTCCACTTT. Protein product: CSVPRQGWSPLHF.

V is TRBV9 and J is TRBJ1-1; 11 positions agree with TRBD1. Germline V gene sequence: CDR1 SGDLS, CDR2 YYNGEE. The CDR3 runs to 13 residues. The J segment lost 7 bases and the V segment lost 2 bases, leaving 1 base of the junction unmatched. CDR3 in amino acids: CASSVGTGGEAFF. CDR3 sequence (DNA): TGTGCCAGCAGCGTGGGGACAGGGGGTGAAGCTTTCTTT.

This clone appeared once. The junction differs from germline at one of its ends, possibly a read error. The genes are TRBV29-1 and TRBJ1-2, with D maybe TRBD1 (5 bases). CDR3 size: 12 residues. Germline-derived CDR1 and CDR2 are SQVTM and ANQGSEA. CDR3 region: CSIERGIYGYTF. The CDR3 DNA sequence: TGCAGCATTGAAAGGGGAATCTATGGCTACACCTTC. The whole variable domain, remainder taken from reference TRBV29-1 and TRBJ1-2, is SAVISQKPSRDICQRGTSLTIQCQVDSQVTMMFWYRQQPGQSLTLIATANQGSEATYESGFVIDKFPISRPNLTFSTLTVSNMSPEDSSIYLCSIERGIYGYTFGSGTRLTVV.

V gene TRBV6-1 combines with J gene TRBJ2-5; weak D call: TRBD2 (5 bases). In germline, CDR1 is MNHNS, CDR2 SASEGT. The CDR3 loop spans 14 amino acids. The ends were cut back, 2 bases at V and 7 bases at J, with 14 bases in the middle. The CDR3 sequence is CASSESRPAGTQYF. For the CDR3, the DNA is TGTGCCAGCAGTGAATCCCGGCCCGCGGGGACCCAGTACTTC.

The CDR3 DNA reads TGTGCCAGCAGTGACTCGGGCGGGGGGACCCCCCAAGAGACCCAGTACTTC. As protein: CASSDSGGGTPQETQYF. The chain recombines TRBV6-4 with TRBJ2-5; 8 bases agree with TRBD2. The V gene's germline CDR1 is MRHNA and CDR2 SNTAGT. J was trimmed by 1 base and V by 0 bases; bases with no gene match: 7. The CDR3 runs to 17 residues.

This clone is a singleton in its sample. The chain is built from TRBV7-9 and TRBJ2-5, with D perhaps matching TRBD2 (5 bases). CDR3 length: 15 residues. Germline V CDR1 and CDR2: SEHNR, FQNEAQ (reference sequence). The V end was cut by 4 bases, the J end by 0 bases, with 12 bases between. CDR3 in DNA: TGTGCCAGCAGCTCGGGTCCCGGGAACCAAGAGACCCAGTACTTC. Translating it yields CASSSGPGNQETQYF.